This TCR beta chain was documented in a study of cytotoxic CD8 clonotypes in ibrutinib-treated CLL. About the study: Response samples were drawn at a median of around 11 months of treatment, range 6 to 36.

On this clone: Its antigen is still unknown.

The intended depth for sequencing was 1 in 200,000 to 1 in 1 million T cells. TCRdb keeps only in-frame clones here, not all; method: immunoSEQ multiplex PCR. The sample holds tens of thousands of clones, 71% seen once. Trimming removed 4 bases from V and 4 bases from J; junction bases left unmatched: 11. The CDR3 has 16 residues. Germline loops: CDR1 SGDLS, CDR2 YYNGEE. Points from the study as a whole: In sustained-remission versus progressing patients, sampling times differed. Increased clonality at ibrutinib response gave way to a return toward baseline at progression.

J is TRBJ1-3 and V is TRBV9; 7 bases align to TRBD1. The sequencing used PBMCs, collected at disease progression, from a patient treated with ibrutinib. The receptor was derived from a human donor with chronic lymphocytic leukemia. The CDR3 protein is CASSPHGQEKGNTIYF. Here the CDR3 DNA reads TGTGCCAGCAGCCCCCATGGACAGGAGAAGGGAAACACCATATATTTT.